The 17 T cell receptor beta chains listed next were all sequenced from one sample in a study of beta chain features in type 1 diabetes. Every isolated RNA sample was fully reverse transcribed, so sequencing captured expressed TCRB transcripts. Using immunoSEQ multiplex PCR, the repertoire was profiled, and TCRdb retains in-frame clones only, with some absent. The sample shows approximately 140,000 clones, 9.7% of them seen only once. The sample taken for sequencing was central memory CD4+ T cells from blood. The receptors derive from a woman between 40 and 50 years old in good health.

This clone was detected a few times. The chain has TRBV7-6 and TRBJ2-3, with unresolved D. This CDR3 has 13 amino acids. CDR1 and CDR2 from the germline V gene are SGHVS and FNYEAQ. V was cut by 2 bases and J by 2 bases, with 5 bases left in between. In nucleotides, the CDR3 is TGTGCCAGCAGCTTATGGGCCACAGATACGCAGTATTTT. It translates to CASSLWATDTQYF.

This clone has only a few counts. This rearrangement joins TRBV2 to TRBJ2-3; the D gene is possibly TRBD2 (5 bases). V was pared by 3 bases and J by 0 bases, with 19 bases between. CDR1 is SNHLY, CDR2 FYNNEI, per germline. CDR3 length: 18 amino acids. CDR3 protein: CASSDRFLFGISTDTQYF. The CDR3 bases are TGTGCCAGCAGTGATCGCTTCCTATTCGGGATTAGCACAGATACGCAGTATTTT. Full variable domain (missing parts from reference TRBV2 and TRBJ2-3): EPEVTQTPSHQVTQMGQEVILRCVPISNHLYFYWYRQILGQKVEFLVSFYNNEISEKSEIFDDQFSVERPDGSNFTLKIRSTKLEDSAMYFCASSDRFLFGISTDTQYFGPGTRLTVL.

This clone was detected only a few times. The chain uses TRBV6-1 and TRBJ1-1, with 7 bases aligning to TRBD1. The CDR3 is made up of 13 amino acids. Per the germline V gene, CDR1 is MNHNS and CDR2 is SASEGT. Trimming removed 8 bases from V and 4 bases from J; junction bases left unmatched: 7. The CDR3, as DNA: TGTGCCAGCGCAGGGGGATCGGGCACTGAAGCTTTCTTT. It yields the protein CASAGGSGTEAFF.

This clone was seen a handful of times. The chain is built from TRBV15 and TRBJ2-5; 10 bases align to TRBD2. CDR1 and CDR2 from the germline V gene are LNHNV and YYDKDF (reference sequence). Trimming at V came to 0 bases and at J to 4 bases, leaving 8 bases not matched to a gene. The CDR3 spans 17 residues. The CDR3 DNA reads TGTGCCACCAGCAGAGATGTTGGAGCGGGGGGGCGAGAGACCCAGTACTTC. This gives the protein CATSRDVGAGGRETQYF.

J is TRBJ2-7 and V is TRBV7-2, with 9 positions matching TRBD2. J was trimmed by 2 bases and V by 6 bases; bases with no gene match: 8. This CDR3 is 15 amino acids long. Germline V gene data show CDR1 as SGHTA and CDR2 as FQGNSA. This CDR3 reads CASRLRAGGTYEQYF. CDR3 nucleotides: TGTGCCAGCAGGCTTAGAGCGGGGGGTACCTACGAGCAGTACTTC.

This clone was found a few times. The V call is TRBV2, the J call TRBJ2-7; 8 nucleotides agree with TRBD2. The V gene's germline CDR1 is SNHLY and CDR2 FYNNEI. V dropped 4 bases and J dropped 2; count of bases not matched to a gene: 1. This CDR3 has 13 amino acids. The CDR3 bases are TGTGCCAGCAGTGTTAGCGGGACCTACGAGCAGTACTTC. This sequence encodes CASSVSGTYEQYF.

This clone was detected a few times. The chain joins TRBV11-3 to TRBJ2-1; D gene ambiguous. CDR1 is SGHNT and CDR2 is YENEEA in the germline V gene. The CDR3 has 12 amino acids. Trimming cost V 2 bases and J 6 bases, with 5 bases left between them. The CDR3 nucleotides read TGTGCCAGCAGCTTATCTACCAATGAGCAGTTCTTC. It specifies CASSLSTNEQFF.

In this sample, this clone turned up a few times. The V and J genes are TRBV29-1 and TRBJ2-2; 9 positions match TRBD1. Germline lookup yields CDR1 SQVTM and CDR2 ANQGSEA. The CDR3 runs to 16 residues. Unmatched junction bases numbered 12, after V lost 7 bases and J lost 3 bases. CDR3: CSGGVGTGIYTGELFF. The CDR3 DNA is TGCAGCGGAGGTGTTGGGACAGGGATTTACACCGGGGAGCTGTTTTTT.

This clone appeared a few times. The chain joins TRBV6-5 to TRBJ2-1; no clear D. CDR3 length: 15 amino acids. V was cut by 2 bases and J by 5 bases, with 13 bases left in between. Germline CDR1 is MNHEY and CDR2 is SVGAGI. This chain's CDR3 is CASSYVVRVNNEQFF. In DNA form, the CDR3 reads TGTGCCAGCAGTTACGTGGTACGGGTGAACAATGAGCAGTTCTTC.

This clone was counted between two and nine times. The chain uses TRBV13 and TRBJ2-5; TRBD1 agrees at 7 bases. The CDR3 is made up of 14 amino acids. V was clipped by 0 bases and J by 5 bases; unmatched bases: 3. Germline CDR1 and CDR2: PRHDT and FYEKMQ (reference sequence). The CDR3 protein is CASSLGTGVETQYF. The CDR3 nucleotides are TGTGCCAGCAGCTTAGGTACAGGGGTGGAGACCCAGTACTTC.

This clone has at least ten counts. The CDR3 is CASSPGAGSSYEQYF. Written as DNA, the CDR3 is TGTGCCAGCAGCCCTGGCGCGGGGAGCTCCTACGAGCAGTACTTC. The chain links TRBV5-4 to TRBJ2-7; weak D call: TRBD2 (6 bases). Germline loops: CDR1 SGHNT, CDR2 YYREEE (reference sequence). V dropped 4 bases and J dropped 0 bases, with 14 bases sitting between them. CDR3 length equals 15 residues.

This clone was counted between two and nine times. The chain is built from TRBV7-9 and TRBJ1-4, with 7 nucleotides matching TRBD1. Germline assignment: CDR1 SEHNR and CDR2 FQNEAQ (reference sequence). The V and J ends lost 6 bases and 6 bases, in that order; junction bases with no gene match: 7. The CDR3 has 14 amino acids. The CDR3, as DNA: TGTGCCAGCAGAACATCCGGGACAGATGAAAAACTGTTTTTT. Translation: CASRTSGTDEKLFF.

This chain uses TRBV6-5 with TRBJ2-5, with D possibly being TRBD2 (5 bases). Trimming left V 6 bases short and J 5 bases short, with 10 bases between. CDR3 length: 12 amino acids. Germline V gives CDR1 MNHEY, CDR2 SVGAGI. The CDR3 protein is CASSTGFETQYF. The CDR3 nucleotides read TGTGCCAGCAGCACGGGGTTCGAGACCCAGTACTTC.

This clone was counted only a few times. The V gene is TRBV13, the J gene TRBJ2-3; D uncertain. Germline CDR1 PRHDT, CDR2 FYEKMQ (reference sequence). The germline V and J ends were trimmed by 2 bases and 8 bases, with 5 bases remaining between them. The CDR3 has 11 amino acids. The CDR3 region is CASSLFGTQYF. The CDR3 nucleotides read TGTGCCAGCAGCTTATTCGGTACGCAGTATTTT.

This clone was seen only a few times. The chain uses TRBV10-3 and TRBJ2-1; 9 bases are a match to TRBD2. Germline V gene data show CDR1 as ENHRY and CDR2 as SYGVKD. The V segment lost 6 bases and the J segment 6 bases; nucleotides outside the gene matches: 6. This CDR3 is built from 14 residues. The CDR3 bases are TGTGCCATCAGGTTGGCTAGCGGGGCCAATGAGCAGTTCTTC. This sequence encodes CAIRLASGANEQFF.

The chain couples TRBV7-2 to TRBJ1-1, with 8 bases aligning to TRBD1. The germline V gene has CDR1 SGHTA and CDR2 FQGNSA. Losses at the gene ends were 4 bases for V and 2 bases for J; bases not matched to a gene: 3. This CDR3 spans 14 amino acids. The DNA of the CDR3 is TGTGCCAGCAGCTCTACAGGGGGTAACACTGAAGCTTTCTTT. This gives the protein CASSSTGGNTEAFF.

This clone has a handful of counts. The V and J genes are TRBV19 and TRBJ2-3, with TRBD2 as a possible D gene (5 bases). Germline lookup yields CDR1 LNHDA and CDR2 SQIVND (reference sequence). This CDR3 has 15 residues. Trimming removed 6 bases from V and 1 base from J, with 14 bases in between. The CDR3 region is CASSSGVRGTDTQYF. CDR3 DNA: TGTGCCAGTAGCAGTGGAGTGAGGGGCACAGATACGCAGTATTTT.